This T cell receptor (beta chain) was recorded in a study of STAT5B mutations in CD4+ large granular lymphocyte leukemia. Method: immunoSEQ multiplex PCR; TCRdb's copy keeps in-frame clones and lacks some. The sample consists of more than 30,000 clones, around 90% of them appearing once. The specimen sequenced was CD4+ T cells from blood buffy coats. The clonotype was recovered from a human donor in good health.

For the CDR3, the DNA is TGTGCCAGCAGTTATAGCGGGAGTCTCACAGATACGCAGTATTTT. This gives the protein CASSYSGSLTDTQYF. The chain uses TRBV27 and TRBJ2-3; 9 bases are a match to TRBD2. CDR3 length equals 15 residues. Germline loops: CDR1 MNHEY, CDR2 SMNVEV (reference sequence). The junction had 4 bases not matched to a gene; V was cut back by 4 bases and J by 2 bases.